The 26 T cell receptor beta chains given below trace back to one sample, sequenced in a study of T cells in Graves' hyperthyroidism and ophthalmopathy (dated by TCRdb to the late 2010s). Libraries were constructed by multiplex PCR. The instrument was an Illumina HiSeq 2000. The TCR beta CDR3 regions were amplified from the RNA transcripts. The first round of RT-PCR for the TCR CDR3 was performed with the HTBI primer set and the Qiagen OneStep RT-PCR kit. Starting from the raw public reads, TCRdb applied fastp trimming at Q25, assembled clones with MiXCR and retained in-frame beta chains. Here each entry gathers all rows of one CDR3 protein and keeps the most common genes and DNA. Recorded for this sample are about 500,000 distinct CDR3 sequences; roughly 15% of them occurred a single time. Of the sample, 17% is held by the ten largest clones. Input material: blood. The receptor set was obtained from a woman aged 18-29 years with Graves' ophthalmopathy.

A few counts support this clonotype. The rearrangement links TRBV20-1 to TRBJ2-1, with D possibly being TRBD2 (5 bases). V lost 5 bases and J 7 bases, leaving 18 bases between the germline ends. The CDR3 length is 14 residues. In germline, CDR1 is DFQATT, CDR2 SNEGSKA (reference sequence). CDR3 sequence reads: CSAAGLRGYNEQFF. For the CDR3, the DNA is TGCAGTGCTGCGGGCCTACGGGGATATAATGAGCAGTTCTTC.

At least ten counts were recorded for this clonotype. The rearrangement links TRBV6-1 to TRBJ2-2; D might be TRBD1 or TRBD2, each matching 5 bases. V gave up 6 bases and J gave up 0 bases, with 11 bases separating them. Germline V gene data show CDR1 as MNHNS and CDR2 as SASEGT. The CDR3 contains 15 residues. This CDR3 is CASRGTATNTGELFF. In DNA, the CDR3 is TGTGCCAGCAGAGGGACCGCCACGAACACCGGGGAGCTGTTTTTT.

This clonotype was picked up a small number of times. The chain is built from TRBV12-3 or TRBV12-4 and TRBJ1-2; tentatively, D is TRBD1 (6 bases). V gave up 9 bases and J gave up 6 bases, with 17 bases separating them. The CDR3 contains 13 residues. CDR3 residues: CASYSGTTDGYTF. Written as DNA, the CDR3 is TGTGCCAGTTACTCTGGGACAACCGATGGCTACACCTTC.

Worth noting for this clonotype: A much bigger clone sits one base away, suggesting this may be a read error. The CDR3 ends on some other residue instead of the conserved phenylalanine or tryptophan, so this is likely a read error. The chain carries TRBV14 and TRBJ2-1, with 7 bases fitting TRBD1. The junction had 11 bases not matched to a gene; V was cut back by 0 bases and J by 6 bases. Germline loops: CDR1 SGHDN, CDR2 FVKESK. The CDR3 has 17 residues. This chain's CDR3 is CASSQDRGGLFGNEQFL. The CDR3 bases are TGTGCCAGCAGCCAAGATCGAGGGGGCCTTTTTGGCAATGAGCAGTTCCTC.

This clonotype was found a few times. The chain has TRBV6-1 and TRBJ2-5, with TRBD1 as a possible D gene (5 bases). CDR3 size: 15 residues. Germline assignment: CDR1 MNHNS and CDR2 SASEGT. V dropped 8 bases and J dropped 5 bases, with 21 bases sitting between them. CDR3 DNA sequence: TGTGCCAGCGGATTGCCGGGTTCGGACACGGAGACCCAGTACTTC. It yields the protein CASGLPGSDTETQYF.

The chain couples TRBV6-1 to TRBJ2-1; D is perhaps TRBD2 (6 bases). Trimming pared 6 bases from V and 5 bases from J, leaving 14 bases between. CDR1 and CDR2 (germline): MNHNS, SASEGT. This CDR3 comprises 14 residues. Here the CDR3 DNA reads TGTGCCAGCAGCAGGGACTGGGGCCACAATGAGCAGTTCTTC. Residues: CASSRDWGHNEQFF.

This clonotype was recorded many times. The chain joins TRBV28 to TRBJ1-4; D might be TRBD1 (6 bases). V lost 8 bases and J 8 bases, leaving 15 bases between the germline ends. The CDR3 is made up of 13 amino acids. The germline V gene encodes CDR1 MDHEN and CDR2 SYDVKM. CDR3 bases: TGTGCCAGCCTTCAGGGGAGTAAGGAAAAACTGTTTTTT. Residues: CASLQGSKEKLFF.

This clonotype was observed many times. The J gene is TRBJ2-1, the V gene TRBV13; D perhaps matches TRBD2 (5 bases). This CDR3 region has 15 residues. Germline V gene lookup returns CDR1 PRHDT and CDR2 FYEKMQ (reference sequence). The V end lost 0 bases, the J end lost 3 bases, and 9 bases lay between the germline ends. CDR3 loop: CASSLGTGNYNEQFF. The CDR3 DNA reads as TGTGCCAGCAGCTTAGGTACGGGAAACTACAATGAGCAGTTCTTC. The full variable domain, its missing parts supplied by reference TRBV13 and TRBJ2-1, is AAGVIQSPRHLIKEKRETATLKCYPIPRHDTVYWYQQGPGQDPQFLISFYEKMQSDKGSIPDRFSAQQFSDYHSELNMSSLELGDSALYFCASSLGTGNYNEQFFGPGTRLTVL.

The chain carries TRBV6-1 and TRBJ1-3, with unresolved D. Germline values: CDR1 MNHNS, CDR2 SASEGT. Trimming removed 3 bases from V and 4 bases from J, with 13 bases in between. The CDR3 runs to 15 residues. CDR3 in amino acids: CASSDMIATGNTIYF. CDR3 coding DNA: TGTGCCAGCAGTGATATGATAGCAACCGGAAACACCATATATTTT.

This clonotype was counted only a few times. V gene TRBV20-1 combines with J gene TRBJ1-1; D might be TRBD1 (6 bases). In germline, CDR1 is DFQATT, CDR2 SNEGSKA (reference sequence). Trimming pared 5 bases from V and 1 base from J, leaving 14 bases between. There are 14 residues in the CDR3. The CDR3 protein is CSAWTGTTNTEAFF. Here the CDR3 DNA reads TGCAGTGCTTGGACCGGGACAACGAACACTGAAGCTTTCTTT.

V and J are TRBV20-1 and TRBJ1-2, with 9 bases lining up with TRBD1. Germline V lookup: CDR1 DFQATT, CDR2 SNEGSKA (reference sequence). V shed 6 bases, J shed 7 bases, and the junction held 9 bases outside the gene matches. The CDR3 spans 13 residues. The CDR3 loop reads CSARTGVSSGYTF. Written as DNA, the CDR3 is TGCAGTGCGAGGACAGGGGTTTCGAGTGGCTACACCTTC.

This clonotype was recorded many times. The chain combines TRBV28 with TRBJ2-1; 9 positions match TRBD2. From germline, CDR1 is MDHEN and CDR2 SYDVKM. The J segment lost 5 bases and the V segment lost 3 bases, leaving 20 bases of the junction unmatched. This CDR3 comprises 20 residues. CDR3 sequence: CASSFPPWREGKKFDNEQFF. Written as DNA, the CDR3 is TGTGCCAGCAGTTTCCCTCCGTGGCGGGAGGGCAAAAAGTTTGACAATGAGCAGTTCTTC.

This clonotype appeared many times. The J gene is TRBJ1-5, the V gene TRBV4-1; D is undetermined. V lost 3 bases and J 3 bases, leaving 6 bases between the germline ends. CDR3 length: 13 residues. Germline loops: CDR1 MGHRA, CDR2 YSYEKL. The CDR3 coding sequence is TGCGCCAGCAGCCATACAGTCAATCAGCCCCAGCATTTT. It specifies CASSHTVNQPQHF.

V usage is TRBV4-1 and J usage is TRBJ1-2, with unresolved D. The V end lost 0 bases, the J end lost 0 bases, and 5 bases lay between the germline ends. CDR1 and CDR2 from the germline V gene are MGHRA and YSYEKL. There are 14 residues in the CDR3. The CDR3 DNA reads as TGCGCCAGCAGCCAAGAGGCGCCTAACTATGGCTACACCTTC. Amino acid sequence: CASSQEAPNYGYTF.

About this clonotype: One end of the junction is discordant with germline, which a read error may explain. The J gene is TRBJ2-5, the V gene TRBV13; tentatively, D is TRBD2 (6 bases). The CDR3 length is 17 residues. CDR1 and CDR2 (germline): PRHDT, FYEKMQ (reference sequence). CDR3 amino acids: CASSQDYRERFGETQYF. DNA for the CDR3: TGCGCCAGCAGCCAAGACTACCGGGAGAGGTTCGGAGAGACCCAGTACTTC.

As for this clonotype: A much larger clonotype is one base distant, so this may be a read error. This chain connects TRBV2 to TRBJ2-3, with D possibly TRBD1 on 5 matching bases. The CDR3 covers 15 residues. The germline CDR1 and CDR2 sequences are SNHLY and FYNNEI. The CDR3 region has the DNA TGTGTCAGCAGTGTAGGGGTACCTAGCACAGATACGCAGTATTTT. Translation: CVSSVGVPSTDTQYF.

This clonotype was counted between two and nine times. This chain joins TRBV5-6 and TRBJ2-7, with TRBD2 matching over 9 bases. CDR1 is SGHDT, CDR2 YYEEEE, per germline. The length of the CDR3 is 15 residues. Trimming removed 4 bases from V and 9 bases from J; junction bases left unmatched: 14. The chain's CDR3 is CASSLRSSGRFGQYF. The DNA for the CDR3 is TGTGCCAGCAGCCTACGATCCAGCGGGAGGTTCGGGCAGTACTTC.

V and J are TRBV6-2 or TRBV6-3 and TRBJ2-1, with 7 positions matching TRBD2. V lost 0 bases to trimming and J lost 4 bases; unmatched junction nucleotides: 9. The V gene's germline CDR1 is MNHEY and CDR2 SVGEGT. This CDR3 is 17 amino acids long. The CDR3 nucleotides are TGTGCCAGCAGTTACTCGGTTCTAGCGGACGATTACAATGAGCAGTTCTTC. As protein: CASSYSVLADDYNEQFF.

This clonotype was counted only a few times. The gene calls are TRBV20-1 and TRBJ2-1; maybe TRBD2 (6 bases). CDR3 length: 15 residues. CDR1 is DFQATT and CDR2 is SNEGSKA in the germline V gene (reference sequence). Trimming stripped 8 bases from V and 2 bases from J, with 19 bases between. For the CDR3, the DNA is TGCAGTTCGCGGCAGGAGACGGGAGCCTACAATGAGCAGTTCTTC. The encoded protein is CSSRQETGAYNEQFF.

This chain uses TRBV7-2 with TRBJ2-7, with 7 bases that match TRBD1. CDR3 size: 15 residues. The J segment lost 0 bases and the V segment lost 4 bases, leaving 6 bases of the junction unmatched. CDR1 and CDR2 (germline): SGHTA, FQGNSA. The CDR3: CASSSVGGGSYEQYF. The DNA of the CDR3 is TGTGCCAGCAGCTCCGTAGGGGGCGGCTCCTACGAGCAGTACTTC.

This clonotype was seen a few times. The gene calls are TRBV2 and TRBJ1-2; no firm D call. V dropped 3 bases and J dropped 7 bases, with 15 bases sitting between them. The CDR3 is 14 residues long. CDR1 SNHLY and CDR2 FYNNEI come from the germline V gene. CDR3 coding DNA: TGTGCCAGCAGTGAGGGTGAAGTTGAGACTGGCTACACCTTC. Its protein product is CASSEGEVETGYTF. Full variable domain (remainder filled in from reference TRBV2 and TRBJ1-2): EPEVTQTPSHQVTQMGQEVILRCVPISNHLYFYWYRQILGQKVEFLVSFYNNEISEKSEIFDDQFSVERPDGSNFTLKIRSTKLEDSAMYFCASSEGEVETGYTFGSGTRLTVV.

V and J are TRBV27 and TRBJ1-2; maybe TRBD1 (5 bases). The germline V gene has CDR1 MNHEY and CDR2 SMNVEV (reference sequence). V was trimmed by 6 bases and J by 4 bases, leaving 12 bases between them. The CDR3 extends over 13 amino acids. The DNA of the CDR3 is TGTGCCAGCAGCACAGGCGGGGGCTATGGCTACACCTTC. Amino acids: CASSTGGGYGYTF.

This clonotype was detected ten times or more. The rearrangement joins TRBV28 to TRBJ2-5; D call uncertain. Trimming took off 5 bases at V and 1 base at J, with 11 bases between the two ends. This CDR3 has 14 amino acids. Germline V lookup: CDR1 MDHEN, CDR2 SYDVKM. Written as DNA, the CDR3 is TGTGCCAGCAGTCCTGCAGGACCCCAAGAGACCCAGTACTTC. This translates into CASSPAGPQETQYF.

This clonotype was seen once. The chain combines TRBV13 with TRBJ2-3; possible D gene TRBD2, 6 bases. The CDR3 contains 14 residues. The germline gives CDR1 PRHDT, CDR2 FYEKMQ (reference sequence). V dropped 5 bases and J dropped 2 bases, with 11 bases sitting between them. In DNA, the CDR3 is TGTGCCAGCAGCCCTCGGGGGTACACAGATACGCAGTATTTT. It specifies CASSPRGYTDTQYF.

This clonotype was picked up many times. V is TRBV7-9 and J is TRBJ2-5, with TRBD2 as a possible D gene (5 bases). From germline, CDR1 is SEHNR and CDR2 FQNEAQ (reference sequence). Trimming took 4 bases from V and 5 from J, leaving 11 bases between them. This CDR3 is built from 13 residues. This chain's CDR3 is CASSSRVSETQYF. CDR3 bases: TGTGCCAGCAGCTCGAGGGTTTCGGAGACCCAGTACTTC.

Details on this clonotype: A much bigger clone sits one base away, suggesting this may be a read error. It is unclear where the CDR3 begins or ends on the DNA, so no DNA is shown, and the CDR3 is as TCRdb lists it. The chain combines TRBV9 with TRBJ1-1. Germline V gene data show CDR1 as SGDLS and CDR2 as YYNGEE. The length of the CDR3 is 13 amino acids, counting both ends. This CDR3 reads CASSVGSGTEPFF.